This TCR beta chain was obtained from a study of blood T cells in healthy people across ages. A note on this clonotype: The antigen is unknown.

Germline V lookup: CDR1 SEHNR, CDR2 FQNEAQ (reference sequence). The CDR3 runs to 16 residues. The junction had 11 bases not matched to a gene; V was cut back by 0 bases and J by 9 bases. The total RNA that was extracted per sample amounted to at least 5.5 micrograms. Primed by a sample-barcoded 5' primer and a J-beta primer mix, a second PCR proceeded for 7 to 11 cycles. TCRdb analysed the 5' RACE reads with MiXCR anew, one entry per CDR3 protein. The sample comprises about 900,000 distinct CDR3 sequences, around 48% of which are singletons, and 13% rests with the top ten. Study observations and caveats: In long-lived donors, naive CD4+ cell counts and diversity exceeded those of aged donors.

The sequencing input was blood. V gene TRBV7-9 combines with J gene TRBJ2-1, with 7 bases matching TRBD2. This clonotype was obtained from a man between 25 and 39 years old in good health. CDR3 protein: CASSLAGTTSASEQFF. CDR3 DNA: TGTGCCAGCAGCTTAGCTGGGACTACGTCGGCCTCTGAGCAGTTCTTC.